This paragraph covers one TCR beta chain sequence. 60 Vbeta and 13 Jbeta primers were used in PCR. Assay used: immunoSEQ multiplex PCR; TCRdb lists only in-frame clones, some missing. Of more than 150,000 clones in the sample, approximately 82% were seen once. These data belong to a study of cytomegalovirus exposure and HLA in healthy donors. The CDR3 has 14 amino acids. After removal of 4 bases from V and 6 bases from J, the junction contained 7 bases not matched to a gene. The germline V gene encodes CDR1 SGDLS and CDR2 YYNGEE. This TCR was recovered from a girl aged 2 to 9 in good health and CMV-seropositive. Sequencing was done on a sample of PBMCs. This chain links TRBV9 with TRBJ1-5; 7 bases fit TRBD1. CDR3 DNA sequence: TGTGCCAGCAGCCTCGGGGACAGAGGTCAGCCCCAGCATTTT. This codes for CASSLGDRGQPQHF.